This TCR beta chain was identified in a study of T-cell reconstitution after alpha-beta-depleted transplantation in children. Construction of the TCRbeta library involved unique molecular identifiers. MiXCR was run by TCRdb on the PCR reads, yielding one entry per CDR3 protein. Here the sample spans 250,000 to 300,000 distinct CDR3 sequences, about a tenth being singletons. Study-wide findings and caveats: Two months or so post-transplant, alpha-beta T cells reportedly derived from several hundred expanded graft clones.

This CDR3 is built from 14 residues. Germline V gene lookup returns CDR1 SGHRS and CDR2 YFSETQ. With 3 bases removed from V and 1 base from J, the gap between germline ends came to 10 bases. This clonotype has more than one count but fewer than ten. Its target is unknown. Sample: PBMCs, taken before TCRalphabeta/CD19-depleted stem cell transplant. This clonotype originated in a boy under two years old with acute myeloid leukemia, due to receive a stem cell transplant. V gene TRBV5-1 combines with J gene TRBJ2-5, with D uncertain. In DNA, the CDR3 is TGCGCCAGCAGCTCTCCGAGGACCCAAGAGACCCAGTACTTC. Its protein is CASSSPRTQETQYF. Complete variable domain (other parts from reference TRBV5-1 and TRBJ2-5): KAGVTQTPRYLIKTRGQQVTLSCSPISGHRSVSWYQQTPGQGLQFLFEYFSETQRNKGNFPGRFSGRQFSNSRSEMNVSTLELGDSALYLCASSSPRTQETQYFGPGTRLLVL.